A selection of T cell receptor beta chains follows, all from one sample in a study of PD-L1 blockade in urothelial cancer. TCRdb keeps only in-frame clones here, not all; method: immunoSEQ multiplex PCR. The profile shows around 49,000 clones, approximately 90% of them singletons. This specimen was PBMCs, taken around atezolizumab (anti-PD-L1) treatment. These receptors all come from a man aged 55 to 70 with urothelial cancer. Both conserved end residues are part of each CDR3. A D gene is named only where the DNA matches it firmly. The size of a clone is reported for some rows only, either as once, few or many, or as a class for expanded clones.

J,size,D,V,DNA,CDR3
TRBJ1-4,-,-,TRBV13,TGTGCCAGCAGCTTAGGCTCTTCTGGGCAGGGTAATGAAAAACTGTTTTTT,CASSLGSSGQGNEKLFF
TRBJ1-6,-,TRBD1,TRBV5-1,TGCGCCAGCAGCGAGACAGGGGTAAATTCACCCCTCCACTTT,CASSETGVNSPLHF
TRBJ2-1,-,-,TRBV20-1,TGCGGACTCCCAACCAATGCTGAGCAGTTCTTC,CGLPTNAEQFF
TRBJ2-3,-,-,TRBV29-1,TGCAGCACGATCGGCCCCGGAGTGGATACGCAGTATTTT,CSTIGPGVDTQYF
TRBJ2-3,-,-,TRBV4-3,TGCGCCAGCAGCCAAGAAAAAATCGGGGACACCTACACAGATACGCAGTATTTT,CASSQEKIGDTYTDTQYF
TRBJ1-4,-,TRBD1,TRBV27,TGTGCCAGCAGTTTATACGGGACAGGCGGTGAAAAACTGTTTTTT,CASSLYGTGGEKLFF
TRBJ2-3,-,-,TRBV30,TGTGCCTGGGGTCCGGCGGGGCGGATGAATACGCAGTATTTT,CAWGPAGRMNTQYF
TRBJ1-1,-,-,TRBV11-2,TGTGCCAGCAGCTTATTACCCCGGACAGCGAACACTGAAGCTTTCTTT,CASSLLPRTANTEAFF
TRBJ2-1,-,TRBD2,TRBV11-1,TGTGCCAGCAGCTTAGAACTAGCGTCCTACAATGAGCAGTTCTTC,CASSLELASYNEQFF
TRBJ2-6,-,-,TRBV4-3,TGCGCCAGCAGCCAAGAAACGGTTCAGGCCAACGTCCTGACTTTC,CASSQETVQANVLTF
TRBJ2-2,-,-,TRBV28,TGTGCCAGCATTGGGGGAGGCGGGGAGCTGTTTTTT,CASIGGGGELFF
TRBJ1-2,-,TRBD1,TRBV7-6,TGTGCCAGCAGCTTAGGATCGACAGGGACAGGCCACAGTAATGGCTACACCTTC,CASSLGSTGTGHSNGYTF
TRBJ2-7,-,TRBD1,TRBV27,TGTGCCAGCAGTCCGGACAGGGACTCCTACGAGCAGTACTTC,CASSPDRDSYEQYF
TRBJ2-5,-,-,TRBV14,TGTGCCAGCAGCCCTCAGGCTAGGGAGCGCCAGTACTTC,CASSPQARERQYF
TRBJ2-3,-,-,TRBV9,TGTGCCAGCAGCGTAGAAGGTCGGGTCGATACGCAGTATTTT,CASSVEGRVDTQYF
TRBJ2-3,once,-,TRBV5-6,TGTGCCAGCAGCGGGGACTTGGTGGATACGCAGTATTTT,CASSGDLVDTQYF
TRBJ2-7,-,-,TRBV6-5,TGTGCCAGCAGTTACTCACGGGAGTCCTACGAGCAGTACTTC,CASSYSRESYEQYF
TRBJ1-1,-,-,TRBV15,TGTGCCACCAGCAGAGATTGGGGCCAGAGTGAAGCTTTCTTT,CATSRDWGQSEAFF
TRBJ2-7,-,TRBD2,TRBV27,TGTGCCAGCACTGCTTCGCGGGGGTCCTACGAGCAGTACTTC,CASTASRGSYEQYF
TRBJ2-1,-,TRBD2,TRBV19,TGTGCCAGTTCTTTGGCTAGCGGGAACTACAATGAGCAGTTCTTC,CASSLASGNYNEQFF
TRBJ2-7,-,-,TRBV6-1,TGTGCCAGCAGTGGATCCAGCTCCTACGAGCAGTACTTC,CASSGSSSYEQYF
TRBJ2-5,-,-,TRBV7-2,TGTGCCAGCAGCGTCCAACTAGGTCAGCTGGAGACCCAGTACTTC,CASSVQLGQLETQYF
TRBJ1-5,few,-,TRBV2,TGTGCCAGCAGTGAGTGGTCAGGCCCCAATCAGCCCCAGCATTTT,CASSEWSGPNQPQHF
TRBJ2-3,-,-,TRBV7-8,TGTGCCAGCAGCTTTGGCAGAATCCTTACAGATACGCAGTATTTT,CASSFGRILTDTQYF
TRBJ2-1,-,TRBD2,TRBV6-5,TGTGCCAGCAGTTACTCGAGACTAGCGGATTACAATGAGCAGTTCTTC,CASSYSRLADYNEQFF
TRBJ1-5,-,TRBD1,TRBV10-1,TGCGCCAGCAGTGAATGGGACAGGTTGAATTGTGGGTGTCAGCCCCAGCATTTT,CASSEWDRLNCGCQPQHF
TRBJ2-7,-,TRBD1,TRBV11-2,TGTGCCAGCAGCTCATCCGGGACAGGGTCCTACGAGCAGTACTTC,CASSSSGTGSYEQYF
TRBJ2-1,-,TRBD1,TRBV7-6,TGTGCCAGCAACCCAACAGGGGGCGGTGAGCAGTTCTTC,CASNPTGGGEQFF